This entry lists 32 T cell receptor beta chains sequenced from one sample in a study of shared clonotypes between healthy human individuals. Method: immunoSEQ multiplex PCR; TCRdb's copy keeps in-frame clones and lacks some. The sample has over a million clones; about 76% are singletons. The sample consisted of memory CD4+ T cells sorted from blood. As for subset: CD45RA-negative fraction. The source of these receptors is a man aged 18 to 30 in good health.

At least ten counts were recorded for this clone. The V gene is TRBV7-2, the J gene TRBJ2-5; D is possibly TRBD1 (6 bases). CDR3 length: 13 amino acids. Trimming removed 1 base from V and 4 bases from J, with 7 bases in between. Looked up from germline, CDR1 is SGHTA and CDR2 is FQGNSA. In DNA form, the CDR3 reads TGTGCCAGCAGCTTAGTGGGGGCAGAGACCCAGTACTTC. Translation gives CASSLVGAETQYF.

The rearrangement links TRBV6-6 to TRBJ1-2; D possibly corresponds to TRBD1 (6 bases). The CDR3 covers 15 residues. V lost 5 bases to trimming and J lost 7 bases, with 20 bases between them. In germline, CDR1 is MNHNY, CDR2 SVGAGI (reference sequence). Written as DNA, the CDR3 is TGTGCCAGCAGTCCTGACAGGACCCTTGCAAGTGGCTACACCTTC. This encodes CASSPDRTLASGYTF.

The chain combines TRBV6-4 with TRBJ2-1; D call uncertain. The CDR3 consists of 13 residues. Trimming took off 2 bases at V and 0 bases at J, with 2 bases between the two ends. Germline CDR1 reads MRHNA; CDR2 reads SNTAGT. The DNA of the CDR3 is TGTGCCAGCAGTGACAGCTCCTACAATGAGCAGTTCTTC. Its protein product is CASSDSSYNEQFF.

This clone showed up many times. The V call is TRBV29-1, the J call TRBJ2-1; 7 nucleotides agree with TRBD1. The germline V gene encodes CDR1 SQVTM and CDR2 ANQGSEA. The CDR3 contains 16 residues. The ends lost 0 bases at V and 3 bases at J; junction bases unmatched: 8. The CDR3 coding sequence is TGCAGCGTTGAAGACTCACGGACAGGAGGCTACAATGAGCAGTTCTTC. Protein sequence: CSVEDSRTGGYNEQFF.

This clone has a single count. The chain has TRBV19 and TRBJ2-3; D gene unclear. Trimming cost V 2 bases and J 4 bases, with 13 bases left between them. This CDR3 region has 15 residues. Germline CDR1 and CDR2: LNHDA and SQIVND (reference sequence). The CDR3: CASSIKGIRSDTQYF. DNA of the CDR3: TGTGCCAGTAGTATAAAGGGTATTAGGTCAGATACGCAGTATTTT.

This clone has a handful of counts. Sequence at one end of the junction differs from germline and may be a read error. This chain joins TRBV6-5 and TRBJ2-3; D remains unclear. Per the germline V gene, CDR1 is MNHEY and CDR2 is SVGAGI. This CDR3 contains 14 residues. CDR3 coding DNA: TGTGCCAGCAGTGACTCCCGAGGCGGAAATACGCAGTATTTT. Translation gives CASSDSRGGNTQYF.

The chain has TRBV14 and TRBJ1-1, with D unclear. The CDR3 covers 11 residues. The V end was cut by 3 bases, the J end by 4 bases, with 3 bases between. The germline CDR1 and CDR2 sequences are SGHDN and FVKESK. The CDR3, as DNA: TGTGCCAGCAGCCAGTTCACTGAAGCTTTCTTT. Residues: CASSQFTEAFF.

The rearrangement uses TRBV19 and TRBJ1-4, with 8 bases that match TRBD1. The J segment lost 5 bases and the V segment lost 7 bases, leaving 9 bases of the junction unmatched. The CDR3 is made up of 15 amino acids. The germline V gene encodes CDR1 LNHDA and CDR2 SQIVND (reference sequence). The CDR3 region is CASIDRTGHNEKLFF. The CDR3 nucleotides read TGTGCCAGTATTGACAGGACAGGGCACAATGAAAAACTGTTTTTT.

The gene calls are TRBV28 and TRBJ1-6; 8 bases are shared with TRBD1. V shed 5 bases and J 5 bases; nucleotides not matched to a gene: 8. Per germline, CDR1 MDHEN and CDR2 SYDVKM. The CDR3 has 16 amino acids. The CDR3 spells CASSLLGQGDNSPLHF. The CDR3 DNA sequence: TGTGCCAGCAGTCTACTCGGACAGGGCGATAATTCACCCCTCCACTTT.

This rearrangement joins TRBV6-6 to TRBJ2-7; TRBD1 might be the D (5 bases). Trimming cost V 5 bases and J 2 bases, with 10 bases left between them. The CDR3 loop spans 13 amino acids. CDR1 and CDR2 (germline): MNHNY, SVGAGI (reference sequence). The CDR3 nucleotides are TGTGCCAGCAGTCCGGACACCCCCTACGAGCAGTACTTC. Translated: CASSPDTPYEQYF.

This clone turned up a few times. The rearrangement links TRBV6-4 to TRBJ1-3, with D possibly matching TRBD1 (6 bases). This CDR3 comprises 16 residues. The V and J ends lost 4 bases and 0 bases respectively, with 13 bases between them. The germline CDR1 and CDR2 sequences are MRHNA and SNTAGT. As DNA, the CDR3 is TGTGCCAGCAGTGGGTGGACAGCCAGCTCTGGAAACACCATATATTTT. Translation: CASSGWTASSGNTIYF.

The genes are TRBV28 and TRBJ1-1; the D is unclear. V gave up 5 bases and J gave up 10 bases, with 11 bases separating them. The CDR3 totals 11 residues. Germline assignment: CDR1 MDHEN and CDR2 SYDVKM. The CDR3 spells CASSPGIGAFF. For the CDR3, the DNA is TGTGCCAGCAGTCCGGGTATAGGAGCTTTCTTT.

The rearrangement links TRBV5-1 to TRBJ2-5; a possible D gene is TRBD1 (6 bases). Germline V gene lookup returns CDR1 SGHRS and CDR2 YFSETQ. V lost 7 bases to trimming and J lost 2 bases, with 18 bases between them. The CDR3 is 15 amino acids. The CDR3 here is CASSEPAGEQETQYF. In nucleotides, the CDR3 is TGCGCCAGCTCCGAGCCGGCAGGGGAACAAGAGACCCAGTACTTC. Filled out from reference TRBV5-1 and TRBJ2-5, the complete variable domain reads KAGVTQTPRYLIKTRGQQVTLSCSPISGHRSVSWYQQTPGQGLQFLFEYFSETQRNKGNFPGRFSGRQFSNSRSEMNVSTLELGDSALYLCASSEPAGEQETQYFGPGTRLLVL.

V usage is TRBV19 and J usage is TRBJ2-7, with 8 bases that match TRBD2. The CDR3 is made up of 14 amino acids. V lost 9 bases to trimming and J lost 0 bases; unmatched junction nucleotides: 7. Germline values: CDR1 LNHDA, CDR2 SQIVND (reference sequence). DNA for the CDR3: TGTGCCAGCCGGGTAGCGGGGAACTCCTACGAGCAGTACTTC. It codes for CASRVAGNSYEQYF.

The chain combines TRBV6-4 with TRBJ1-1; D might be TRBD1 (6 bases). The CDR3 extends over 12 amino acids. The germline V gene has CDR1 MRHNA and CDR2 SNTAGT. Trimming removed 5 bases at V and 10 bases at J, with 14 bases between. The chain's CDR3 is CASSSPDRRAFF. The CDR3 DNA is TGTGCCAGCAGTTCACCAGACAGGCGAGCTTTCTTT.

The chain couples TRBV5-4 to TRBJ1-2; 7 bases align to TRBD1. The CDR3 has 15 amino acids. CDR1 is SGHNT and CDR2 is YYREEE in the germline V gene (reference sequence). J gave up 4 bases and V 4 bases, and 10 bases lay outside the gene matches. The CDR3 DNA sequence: TGTGCCAGCAGCGCCCGACAGGGTGGCACCTATGGCTACACCTTC. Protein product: CASSARQGGTYGYTF.

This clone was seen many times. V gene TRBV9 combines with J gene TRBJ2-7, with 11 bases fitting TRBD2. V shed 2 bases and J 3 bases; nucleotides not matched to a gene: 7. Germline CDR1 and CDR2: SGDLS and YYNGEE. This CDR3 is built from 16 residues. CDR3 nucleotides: TGTGCCAGCAGCGTCGGACTAGCGGGTATCGGCTACGAGCAGTACTTC. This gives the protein CASSVGLAGIGYEQYF.

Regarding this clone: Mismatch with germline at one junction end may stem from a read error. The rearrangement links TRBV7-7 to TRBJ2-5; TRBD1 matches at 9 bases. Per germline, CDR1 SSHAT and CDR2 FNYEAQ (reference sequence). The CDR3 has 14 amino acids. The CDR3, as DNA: TGTGCTAGCAGCTCGGGACAGGGCCGAGAGACCCAGTACTTC. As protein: CASSSGQGRETQYF.

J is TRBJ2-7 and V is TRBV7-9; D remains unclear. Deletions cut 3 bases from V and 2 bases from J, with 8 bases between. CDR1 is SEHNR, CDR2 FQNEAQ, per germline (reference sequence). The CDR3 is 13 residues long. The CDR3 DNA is TGTGCCAGCAGCTTCGACGGTCCCTACGAGCAGTACTTC. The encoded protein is CASSFDGPYEQYF.

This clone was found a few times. CDR3 loop: CATCSRGLVNQPQHF. The CDR3 DNA is TGTGCCACCTGTTCCAGGGGGCTGGTCAATCAGCCCCAGCATTTT. V is TRBV19 and J is TRBJ1-5, with 8 bases lining up with TRBD1. Germline V CDR1 and CDR2: LNHDA, SQIVND (reference sequence). CDR3 length equals 15 residues. V was pared by 10 bases and J by 3 bases, with 11 bases of the junction left unmatched.

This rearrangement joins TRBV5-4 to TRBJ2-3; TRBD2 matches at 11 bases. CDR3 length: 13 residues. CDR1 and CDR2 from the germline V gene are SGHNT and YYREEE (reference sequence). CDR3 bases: TGTTCAAGCTCTCTAGCGGGAGGAAATACGCAGTATTTT. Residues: CSSSLAGGNTQYF.

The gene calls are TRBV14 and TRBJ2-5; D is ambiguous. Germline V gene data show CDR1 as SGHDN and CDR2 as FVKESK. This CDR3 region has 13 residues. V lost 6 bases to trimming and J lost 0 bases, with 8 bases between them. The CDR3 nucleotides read TGTGCCAGCAGTCGTGTTAACCAAGAGACCCAGTACTTC. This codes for CASSRVNQETQYF.

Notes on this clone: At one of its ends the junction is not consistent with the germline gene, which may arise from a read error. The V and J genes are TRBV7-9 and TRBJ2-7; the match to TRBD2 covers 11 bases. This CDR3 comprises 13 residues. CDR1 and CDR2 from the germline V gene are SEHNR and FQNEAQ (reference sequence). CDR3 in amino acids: CASSVAGGKEQYF. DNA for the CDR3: TGTGCCAGCAGCGTAGCGGGAGGGAAGGAGCAGTACTTC.

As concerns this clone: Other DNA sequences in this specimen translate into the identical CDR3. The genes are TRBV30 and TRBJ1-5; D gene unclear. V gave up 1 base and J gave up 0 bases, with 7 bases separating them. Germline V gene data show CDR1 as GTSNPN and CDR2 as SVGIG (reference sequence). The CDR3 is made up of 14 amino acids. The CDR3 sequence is CAWSGRYSNQPQHF. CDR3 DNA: TGTGCCTGGAGTGGACGCTATAGCAATCAGCCCCAGCATTTT.

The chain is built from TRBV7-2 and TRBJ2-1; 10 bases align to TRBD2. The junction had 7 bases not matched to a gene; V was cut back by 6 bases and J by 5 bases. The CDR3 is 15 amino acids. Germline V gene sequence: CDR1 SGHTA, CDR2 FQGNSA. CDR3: CASRSSGRIDNEQFF. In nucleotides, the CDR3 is TGTGCCAGCAGATCTAGCGGGAGAATCGACAATGAGCAGTTCTTC.

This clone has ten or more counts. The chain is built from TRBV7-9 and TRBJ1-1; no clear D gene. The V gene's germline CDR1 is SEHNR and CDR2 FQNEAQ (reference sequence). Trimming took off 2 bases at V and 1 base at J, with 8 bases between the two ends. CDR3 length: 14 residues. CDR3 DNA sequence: TGTGCCAGCAGCTTACGTTATGGGAACACTGAAGCTTTCTTT. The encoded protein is CASSLRYGNTEAFF.

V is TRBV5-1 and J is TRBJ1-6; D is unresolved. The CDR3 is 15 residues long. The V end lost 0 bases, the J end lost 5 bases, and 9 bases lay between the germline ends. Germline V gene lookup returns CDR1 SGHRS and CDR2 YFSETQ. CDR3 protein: CASSLAEADNSPLHF. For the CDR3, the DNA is TGCGCCAGCAGCTTGGCCGAGGCGGATAATTCACCCCTCCACTTT. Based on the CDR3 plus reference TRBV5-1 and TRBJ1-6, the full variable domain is KAGVTQTPRYLIKTRGQQVTLSCSPISGHRSVSWYQQTPGQGLQFLFEYFSETQRNKGNFPGRFSGRQFSNSRSEMNVSTLELGDSALYLCASSLAEADNSPLHFGNGTRLTVT.

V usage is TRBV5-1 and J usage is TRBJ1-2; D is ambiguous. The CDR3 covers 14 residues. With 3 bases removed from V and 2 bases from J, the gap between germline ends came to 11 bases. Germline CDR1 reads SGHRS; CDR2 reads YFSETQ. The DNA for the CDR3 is TGCGCCAGCAGCTCCTCTCAAGGAAACTATGGCTACACCTTC. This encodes CASSSSQGNYGYTF. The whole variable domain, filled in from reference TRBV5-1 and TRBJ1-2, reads KAGVTQTPRYLIKTRGQQVTLSCSPISGHRSVSWYQQTPGQGLQFLFEYFSETQRNKGNFPGRFSGRQFSNSRSEMNVSTLELGDSALYLCASSSSQGNYGYTFGSGTRLTVV.

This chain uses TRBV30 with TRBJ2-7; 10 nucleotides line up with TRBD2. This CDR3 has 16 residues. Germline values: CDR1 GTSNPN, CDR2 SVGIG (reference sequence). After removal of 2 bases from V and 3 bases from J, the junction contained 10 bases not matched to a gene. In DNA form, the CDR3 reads TGTGCCTGGAGTTTTTCCTGGACTAGCGGAATCTACGAGCAGTACTTC. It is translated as CAWSFSWTSGIYEQYF.

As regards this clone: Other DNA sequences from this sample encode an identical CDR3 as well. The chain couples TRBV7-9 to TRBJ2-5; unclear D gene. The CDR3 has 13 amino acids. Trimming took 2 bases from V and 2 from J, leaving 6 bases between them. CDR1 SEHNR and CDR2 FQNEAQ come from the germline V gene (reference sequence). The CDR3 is CASSLLGQETQYF. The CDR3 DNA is TGTGCCAGCAGCTTATTAGGACAAGAGACCCAGTACTTC. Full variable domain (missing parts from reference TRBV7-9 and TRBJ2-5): DTGVSQNPRHKITKRGQNVTFRCDPISEHNRLYWYRQTLGQGPEFLTYFQNEAQLEKSRLLSDRFSAERPKGSFSTLEIQRTEQGDSAMYLCASSLLGQETQYFGPGTRLLVL.

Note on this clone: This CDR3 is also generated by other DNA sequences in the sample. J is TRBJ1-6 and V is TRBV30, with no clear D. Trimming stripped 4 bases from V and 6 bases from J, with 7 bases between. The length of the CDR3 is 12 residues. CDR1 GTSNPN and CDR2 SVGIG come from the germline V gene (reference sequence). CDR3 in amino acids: CAWTGSNSPLHF. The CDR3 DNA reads TGTGCCTGGACAGGATCTAATTCACCCCTCCACTTT.

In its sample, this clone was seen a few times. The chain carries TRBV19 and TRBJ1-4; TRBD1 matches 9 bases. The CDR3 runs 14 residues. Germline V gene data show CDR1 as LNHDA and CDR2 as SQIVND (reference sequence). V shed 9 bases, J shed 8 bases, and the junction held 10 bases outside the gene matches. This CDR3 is CARSPGQGYEKLFF. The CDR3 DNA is TGTGCCAGATCCCCGGGACAGGGATACGAAAAACTGTTTTTT.